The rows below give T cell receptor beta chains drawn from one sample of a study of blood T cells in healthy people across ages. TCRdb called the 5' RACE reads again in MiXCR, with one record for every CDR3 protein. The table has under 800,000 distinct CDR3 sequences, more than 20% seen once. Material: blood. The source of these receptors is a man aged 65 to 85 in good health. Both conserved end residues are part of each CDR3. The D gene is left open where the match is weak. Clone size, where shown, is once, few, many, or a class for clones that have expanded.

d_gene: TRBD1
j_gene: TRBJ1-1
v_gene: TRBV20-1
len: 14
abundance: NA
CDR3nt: TGCAGTGCCTCCCTCAGGACAGGTTCCACTGAAGCTTTCTTT
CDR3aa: CSASLRTGSTEAFF

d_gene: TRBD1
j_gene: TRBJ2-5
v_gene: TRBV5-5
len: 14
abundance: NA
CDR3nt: TGTGCCAGCAGCTGGGGGACAGGTGAAGAGACCCAGTACTTC
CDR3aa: CASSWGTGEETQYF

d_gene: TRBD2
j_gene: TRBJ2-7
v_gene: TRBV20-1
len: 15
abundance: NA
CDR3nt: TGCAGTGCTAGGATGGCTAGCGGGAGCGGTTACGAGCAGTACTTC
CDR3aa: CSARMASGSGYEQYF

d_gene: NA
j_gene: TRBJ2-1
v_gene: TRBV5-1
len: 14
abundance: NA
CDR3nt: TGCGCCAGCAGCTTGGAGGGTTCGGGGCATCAGCAGTTCTTC
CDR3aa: CASSLEGSGHQQFF

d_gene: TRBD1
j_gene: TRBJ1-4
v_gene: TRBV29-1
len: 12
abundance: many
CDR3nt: TGCAGCGCCGTCCAGGGGGATGAAAAACTGTTTTTT
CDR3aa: CSAVQGDEKLFF

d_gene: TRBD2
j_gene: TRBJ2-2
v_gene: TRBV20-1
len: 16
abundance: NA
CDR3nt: TGCAGTGCTAGGGCCCTGACTAGCGGTGGCACCGGGGAGCTGTTTTTT
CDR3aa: CSARALTSGGTGELFF

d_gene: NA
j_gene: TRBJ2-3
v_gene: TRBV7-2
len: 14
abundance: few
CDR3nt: TGTGCCAGCAGGGGTGGGCGGAGCACAGATACGCAGTATTTT
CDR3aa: CASRGGRSTDTQYF

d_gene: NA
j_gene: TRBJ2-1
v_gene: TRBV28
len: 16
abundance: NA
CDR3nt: TGTGCCAGCAGTTTATTCCTGAGTGGCTCCTACAATGAGCAGTTCTTC
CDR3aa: CASSLFLSGSYNEQFF

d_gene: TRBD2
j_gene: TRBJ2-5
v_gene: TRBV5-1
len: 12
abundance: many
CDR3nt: TGTGCCAGCAGTTTAGCGGGAGAGACCCAGTACTTC
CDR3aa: CASSLAGETQYF

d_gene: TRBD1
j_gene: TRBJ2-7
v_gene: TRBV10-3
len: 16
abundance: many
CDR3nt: TGTGCCATCAGTGAGTCTGGGGGACAGGGGTCCTACGAGCAGTACTTC
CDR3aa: CAISESGGQGSYEQYF

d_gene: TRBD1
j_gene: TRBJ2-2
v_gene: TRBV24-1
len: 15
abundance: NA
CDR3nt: TGTGCCACCAGTGATTCAACAGGGGACCACGGGGAGCTGTTTTTT
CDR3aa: CATSDSTGDHGELFF

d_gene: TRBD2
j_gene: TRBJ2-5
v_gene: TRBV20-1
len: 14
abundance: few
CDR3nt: TGCAGTGCTAGTCCCGACGGGAGGGTAGAGACCCAGTACTTC
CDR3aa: CSASPDGRVETQYF

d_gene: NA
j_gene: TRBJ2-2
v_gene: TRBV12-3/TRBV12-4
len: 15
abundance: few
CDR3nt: TGTGCCAGCAGTTTTCCACAGGGTTACACCGGGGAGCTGTTTTTT
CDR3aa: CASSFPQGYTGELFF

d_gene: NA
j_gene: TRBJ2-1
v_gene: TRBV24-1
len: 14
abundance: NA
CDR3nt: TGTGCCACCAGTGATTTCCCTGGGAGCAATGAGCAGTTCTTC
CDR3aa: CATSDFPGSNEQFF

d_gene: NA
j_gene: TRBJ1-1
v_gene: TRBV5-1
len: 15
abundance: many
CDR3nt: TGCGCCAGCAGCTTGGGAGACATATTGAACACTGAAGCTTTCTTT
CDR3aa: CASSLGDILNTEAFF

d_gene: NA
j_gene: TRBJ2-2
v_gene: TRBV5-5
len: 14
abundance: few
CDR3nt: TGTGCCAGCACCCAACCTGGTGGGGGCGGGGAGCTGTTTTTT
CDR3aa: CASTQPGGGGELFF

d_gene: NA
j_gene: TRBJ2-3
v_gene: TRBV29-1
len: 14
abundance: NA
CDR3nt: TGCAGCGTTGAAGCAGAGGTCGTGGCAGATACGCAGTATTTT
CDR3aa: CSVEAEVVADTQYF

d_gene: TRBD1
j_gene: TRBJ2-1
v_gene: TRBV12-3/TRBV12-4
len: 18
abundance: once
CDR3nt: TGTGCCAGCAGCCAGGACAGGGTCCCCCTTACGTCCTACAATGAGCAGTTCTTC
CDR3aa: CASSQDRVPLTSYNEQFF

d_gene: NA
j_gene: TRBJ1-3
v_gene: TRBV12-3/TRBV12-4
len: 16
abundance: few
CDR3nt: TGTGCCAGCAATCTACCCGGCAGGGACTCTGGAAACACCATATATTTT
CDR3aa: CASNLPGRDSGNTIYF

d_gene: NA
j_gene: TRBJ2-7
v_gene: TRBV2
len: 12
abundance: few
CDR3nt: TGTGCCAGCCGTGAGGGTGGGTACGAGCAGTACTTC
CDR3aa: CASREGGYEQYF

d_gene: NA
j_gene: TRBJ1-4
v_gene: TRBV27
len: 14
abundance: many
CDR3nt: TGTGCCAGCAGTCCATCCGGGGCTAATGAAAAACTGTTTTTT
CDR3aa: CASSPSGANEKLFF

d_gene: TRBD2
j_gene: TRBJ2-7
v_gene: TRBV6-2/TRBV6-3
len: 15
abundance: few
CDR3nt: TGTGCCAGCAAGGAAGAAACTAGCGGTACCTACGAGCAGTACTTC
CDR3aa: CASKEETSGTYEQYF

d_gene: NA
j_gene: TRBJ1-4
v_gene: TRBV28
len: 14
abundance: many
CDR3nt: TGTGCCAGCAATATTAAGCAGGATACAGAAAAACTGTTTTTT
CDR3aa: CASNIKQDTEKLFF

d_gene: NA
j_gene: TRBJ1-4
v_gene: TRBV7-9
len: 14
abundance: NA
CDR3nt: TGTGCCAGCAGCTCTTCGGGAACTAATGAAAAACTGTTTTTT
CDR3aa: CASSSSGTNEKLFF

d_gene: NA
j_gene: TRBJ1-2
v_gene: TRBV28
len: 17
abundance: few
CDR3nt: TGTGCCAGCAGGCGGCCGGGCCAAATAAGAGCTAACTATGGCTACACCTTC
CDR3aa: CASRRPGQIRANYGYTF

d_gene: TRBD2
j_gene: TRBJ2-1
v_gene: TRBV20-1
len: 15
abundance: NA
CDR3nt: TGCAGTGCTCACCAACTAGCGGGAGGAGGAGATGAGCAGTTCTTC
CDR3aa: CSAHQLAGGGDEQFF

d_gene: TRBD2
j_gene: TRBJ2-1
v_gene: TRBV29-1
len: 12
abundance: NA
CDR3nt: TGCAGCGCGGGCGGGAGGGACAATGGGCAGTTCTTC
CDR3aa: CSAGGRDNGQFF

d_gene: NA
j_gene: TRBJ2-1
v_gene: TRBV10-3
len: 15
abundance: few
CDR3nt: TGTGCCATCAGTGAGAATCAGGGGAAGAACAATGAGCAGTTCTTC
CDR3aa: CAISENQGKNNEQFF

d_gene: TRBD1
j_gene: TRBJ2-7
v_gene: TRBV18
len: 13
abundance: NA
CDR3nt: TGTGCCAGCTCACAGGGGGCACGTGTCGAGCAGTACTTC
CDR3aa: CASSQGARVEQYF

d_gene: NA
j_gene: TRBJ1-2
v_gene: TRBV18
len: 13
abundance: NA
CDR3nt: TGTGCCAGCTCCCAGGGGCAGGACTATGGCTACACCTTC
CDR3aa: CASSQGQDYGYTF

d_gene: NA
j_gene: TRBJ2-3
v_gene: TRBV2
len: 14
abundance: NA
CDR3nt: TGTGCCAGCAGTGGGAGGACGGTCACAGATACGCAGTATTTT
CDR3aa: CASSGRTVTDTQYF

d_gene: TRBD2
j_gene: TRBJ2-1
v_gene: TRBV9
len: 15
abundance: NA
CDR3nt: TGTGCCAGCAGCGTAGGGTTAGCGGGGGGGGAGATGCAGTTCTTC
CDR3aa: CASSVGLAGGEMQFF

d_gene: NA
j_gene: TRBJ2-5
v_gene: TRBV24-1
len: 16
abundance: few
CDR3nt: TGTGCCACCAGTGATTTCGGGGCTACCTTTCAAGAGACCCAGTACTTC
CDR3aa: CATSDFGATFQETQYF

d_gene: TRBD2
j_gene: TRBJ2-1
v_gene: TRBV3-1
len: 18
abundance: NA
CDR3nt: TGTGCCAGCAGCCGCACAAGCCTCAGGGGGACTAGCGGGAGTAAGCAGTTCTTC
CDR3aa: CASSRTSLRGTSGSKQFF

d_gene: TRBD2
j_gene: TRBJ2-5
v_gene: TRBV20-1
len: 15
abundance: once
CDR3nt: TGCAGTGTTACTCTTGCGGGAGGGCCAGGAGAGACCCAGCACTTC
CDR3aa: CSVTLAGGPGETQHF

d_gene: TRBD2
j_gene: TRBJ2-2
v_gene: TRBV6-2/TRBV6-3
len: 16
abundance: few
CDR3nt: TGTGCCAGCAGTTACTCGCCTAGCGGGAGTACCGGGGAGCTGTTTTTT
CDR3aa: CASSYSPSGSTGELFF

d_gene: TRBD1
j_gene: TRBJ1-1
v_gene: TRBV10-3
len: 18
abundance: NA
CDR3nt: TGTGCCATCAGTGAGTTCGGGTCCGGGACAGGGAAGAACACTGAAGCTTTCTTT
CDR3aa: CAISEFGSGTGKNTEAFF

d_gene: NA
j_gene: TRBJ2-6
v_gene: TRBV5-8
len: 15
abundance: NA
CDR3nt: TGTGCCAGCAGCTTGGCGGGACTTGGGGCCAACGTCCTGACTTTC
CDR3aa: CASSLAGLGANVLTF

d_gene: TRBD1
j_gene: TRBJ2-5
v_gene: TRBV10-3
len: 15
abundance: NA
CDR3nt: TGTGCCATCAGTGATCTAGGGACAGATAAAGAGACCCAGTACTTC
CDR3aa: CAISDLGTDKETQYF

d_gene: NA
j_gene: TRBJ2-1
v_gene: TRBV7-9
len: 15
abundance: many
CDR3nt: TGTGCCAGCAGCTCCCCCCCCCGGCAGGGGAATGAGCAGTTCTTC
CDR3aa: CASSSPPRQGNEQFF

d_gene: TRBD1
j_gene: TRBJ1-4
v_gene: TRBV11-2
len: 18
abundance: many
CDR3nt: TGTGCCAGCAGCGTAGGATCATCTCCGGGACAGGTTAATGAAAAACTGTTTTTT
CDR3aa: CASSVGSSPGQVNEKLFF

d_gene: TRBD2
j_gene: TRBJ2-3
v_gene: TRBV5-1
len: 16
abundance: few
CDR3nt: TGCGCCAGCAGCTTGGCCACTAGCGCTAGCACAGATACGCAGTATTTT
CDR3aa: CASSLATSASTDTQYF

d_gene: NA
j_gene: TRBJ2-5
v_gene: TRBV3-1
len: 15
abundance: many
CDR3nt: TGTGCCAGCAGCCAAGAATGGACAACCCAAGAGACCCAGTACTTC
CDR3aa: CASSQEWTTQETQYF

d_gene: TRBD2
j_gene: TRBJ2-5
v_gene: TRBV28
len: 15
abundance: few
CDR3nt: TGTGCCAGCAGGGGATCACTAGCGGGCGGGGAGACCCAGTACTTC
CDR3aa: CASRGSLAGGETQYF

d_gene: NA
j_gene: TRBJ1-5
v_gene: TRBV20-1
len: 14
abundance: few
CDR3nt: TGCAGTGCTACAGGGTGGACAGCCAATCAGCCCCAGCATTTT
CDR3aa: CSATGWTANQPQHF

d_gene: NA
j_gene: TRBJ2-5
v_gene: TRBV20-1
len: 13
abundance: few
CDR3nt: TGCAGTGCTAGAGATGGGGCAAAAGAGACCCAGTACTTC
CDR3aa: CSARDGAKETQYF

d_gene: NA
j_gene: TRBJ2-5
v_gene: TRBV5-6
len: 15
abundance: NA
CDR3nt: TGTGCCAGCAGCTTACTGTCTCAGCGAGAGGAGACCCAGTACTTC
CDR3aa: CASSLLSQREETQYF

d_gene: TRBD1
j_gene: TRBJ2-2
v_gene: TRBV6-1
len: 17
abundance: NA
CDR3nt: TGTGCCAGCAGAGACCGGGGACAGGGTTCATACACCGGGGAGCTGTTTTTT
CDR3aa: CASRDRGQGSYTGELFF

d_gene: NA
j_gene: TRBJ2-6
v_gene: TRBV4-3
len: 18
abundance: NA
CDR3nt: TGCGACAGCAGCCAAGATCCCGTAGCACCCTCTGGGGCCAACGTCCTGACTTTC
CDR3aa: CDSSQDPVAPSGANVLTF

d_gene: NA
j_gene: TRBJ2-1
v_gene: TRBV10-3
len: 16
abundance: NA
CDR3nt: TGTGCCATCAGTGAGCCGTGGGGGGCGGGTTACAATGAGCAGTTCTTC
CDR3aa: CAISEPWGAGYNEQFF

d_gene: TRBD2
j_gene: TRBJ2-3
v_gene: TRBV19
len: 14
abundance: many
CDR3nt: TGTGCCAGTACTGCTAGCGGGAGAGCCGTTGCGCAGTATTTT
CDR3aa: CASTASGRAVAQYF

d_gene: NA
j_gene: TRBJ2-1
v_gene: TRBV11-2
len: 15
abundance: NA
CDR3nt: TGTGCCAGCAGCTTTATGGGGGCCATCTACAATGAGCAGTTCTTC
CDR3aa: CASSFMGAIYNEQFF